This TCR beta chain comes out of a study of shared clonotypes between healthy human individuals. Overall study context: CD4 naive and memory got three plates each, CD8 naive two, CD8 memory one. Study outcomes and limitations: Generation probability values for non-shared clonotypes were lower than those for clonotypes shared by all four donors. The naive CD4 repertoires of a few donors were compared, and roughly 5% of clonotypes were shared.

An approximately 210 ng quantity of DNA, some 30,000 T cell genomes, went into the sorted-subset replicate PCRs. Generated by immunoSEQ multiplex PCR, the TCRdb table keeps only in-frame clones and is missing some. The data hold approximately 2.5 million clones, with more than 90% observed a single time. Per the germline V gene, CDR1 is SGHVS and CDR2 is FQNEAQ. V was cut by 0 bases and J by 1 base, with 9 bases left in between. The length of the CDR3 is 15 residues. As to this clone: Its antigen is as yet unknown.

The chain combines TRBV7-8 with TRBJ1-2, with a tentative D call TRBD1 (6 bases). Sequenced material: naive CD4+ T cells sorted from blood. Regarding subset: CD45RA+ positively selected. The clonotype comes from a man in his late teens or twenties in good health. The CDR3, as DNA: TGTGCCAGCAGCTTAGCTACAGGGATTAACTATGGCTACACCTTC. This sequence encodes CASSLATGINYGYTF.